The clone carrying this T cell receptor (beta chain) was found a few times. Its antigen is unknown. This sample stems from a study of OX40 agonist ivuxolimab in advanced cancers. Study overall: Patients' therapy was ivuxolimab, an antibody that acts as an agonist of OX40 (CD134).

Measured with immunoSEQ multiplex PCR; TCRdb has only the in-frame clones, and not every one. The repertoire consists of tens of thousands of clones, with roughly 80% occurring once and the leading ten covering 0.75% to 0.85%. General study findings and limits: The CD4+ and CD8+ T cells in the blood had expanded clonally by week 6 at 0.1 to 3.0 mg/kg. Among some nonresponders, normalized T-cell clonal expansion was also low.

With V trimmed by 7 bases and J by 5 bases, 3 bases remained unmatched. The CDR3 totals 13 residues. CDR1 SNHLY and CDR2 FYNNEI come from the germline V gene. J is TRBJ1-4 and V is TRBV2, with 8 positions matching TRBD1. This clonotype originated in an adult with an advanced solid tumor such as melanoma, head and neck, liver or kidney cancer. The material sequenced was CD4+ or CD8+ T cells sorted from blood, taken in a trial of the OX40 agonist ivuxolimab. In DNA, the CDR3 is TGTGCCAGCACGGGACAGGAGAATGAAAAACTGTTTTTT. Protein product: CASTGQENEKLFF.